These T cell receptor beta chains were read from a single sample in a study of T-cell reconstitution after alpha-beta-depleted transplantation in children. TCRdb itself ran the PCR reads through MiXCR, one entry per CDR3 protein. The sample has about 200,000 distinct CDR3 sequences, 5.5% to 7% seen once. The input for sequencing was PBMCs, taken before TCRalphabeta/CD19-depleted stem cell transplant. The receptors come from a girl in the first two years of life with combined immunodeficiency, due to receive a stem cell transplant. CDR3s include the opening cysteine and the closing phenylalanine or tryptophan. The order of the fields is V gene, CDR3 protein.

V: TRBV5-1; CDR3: CASSFFSGQNEQFF
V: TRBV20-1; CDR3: CSAGTRPIYNEQFF
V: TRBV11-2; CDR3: CASSPRTSGTYEQYF
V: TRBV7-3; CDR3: CASSSAPGTGWDTQYF
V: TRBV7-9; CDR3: CASSLYIGGSEDEQYF
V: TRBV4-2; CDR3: CASSQDRRGTDTQYF
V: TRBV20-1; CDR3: CSATGASGYEQFF
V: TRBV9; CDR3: CASSGVDSLSYNEQFF
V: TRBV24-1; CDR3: CATSTLYEQFF
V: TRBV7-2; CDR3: CASSVPGTRLLDTQYF
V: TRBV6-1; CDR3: CASSAADLSNQPQHF
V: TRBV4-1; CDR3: CASSQVEITDTQYF
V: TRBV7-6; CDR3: CASSLARLAGLTYNEQFF
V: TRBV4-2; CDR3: CASRRASGRSTDTQYF
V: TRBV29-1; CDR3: CSTTSTYTNEQFF
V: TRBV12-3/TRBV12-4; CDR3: CASSTSGGYNEQFF
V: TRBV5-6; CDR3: CASSLAGWNQPQHF
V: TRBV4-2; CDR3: CASSPRASGAGELFF
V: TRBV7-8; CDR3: CASSNTGTYPLSFF
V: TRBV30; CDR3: CAWTVTLAGTYNEQFF
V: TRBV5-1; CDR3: CATAAQANTGELFF
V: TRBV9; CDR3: CASSAGGIDTQYF
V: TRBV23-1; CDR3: CASSHWGTSDQETQYF
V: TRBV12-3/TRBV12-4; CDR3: CTISLAIMGAGRDQPQHF
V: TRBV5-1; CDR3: CASSLRSFNEQFF
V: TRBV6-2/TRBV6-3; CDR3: CASSYPLAGGYNEQFF
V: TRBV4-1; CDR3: CASSQAGNRAYSNQPQHF
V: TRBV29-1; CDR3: CSVEEGAVGNIQYF
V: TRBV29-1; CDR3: CSVEGVSYNEQFF
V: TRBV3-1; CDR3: CASSLGDRVEVVYNEQFF
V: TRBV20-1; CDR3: CSARESGNTIYF
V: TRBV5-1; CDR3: CASSLSGGGVDTQYF
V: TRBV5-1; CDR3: CASSLAPGNDYGYTF
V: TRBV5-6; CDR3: CASSLRGLGTQYF
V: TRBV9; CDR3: CASSVLGRDVRDTQYF
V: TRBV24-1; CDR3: CATSNEEYTEAFF
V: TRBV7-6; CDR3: CASSFTPGTGYNEQFF
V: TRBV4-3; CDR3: CASSQDPQDYYEQYF
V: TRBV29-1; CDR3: CSVGTTSGTNNEQFF
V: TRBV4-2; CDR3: CASSQARGGRENEQYF
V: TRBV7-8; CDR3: CASSQLRGLNGYTF
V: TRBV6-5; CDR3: CASSYSDRGAEAFF
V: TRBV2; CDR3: CAFCPSQLGRETQYF
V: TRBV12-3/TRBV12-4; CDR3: CASSLGVNTEAFF
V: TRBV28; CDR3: CASISGPYNEQFF
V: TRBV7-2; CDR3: CASTTRPYEQYF